The next 20 T cell receptor beta chains were all read from a single sample in a study of early T cells in non-severe SARS-CoV-2 infection. From the 5' RACE reads, TCRdb called clonotypes with MiXCR, one entry per CDR3 protein. The sample lists 75,000 to 90,000 distinct CDR3 sequences, 6% to 7% occurring once. Sequenced: whole blood. The receptors stem from an adult who was a healthcare worker with PCR-confirmed SARS-CoV-2 infection or an uninfected control (not recorded which).

Worth noting for this clonotype: The junction and the germline gene differ at one end; a read error may be behind it. The chain's CDR3 is CASSLAGPNQETQYF. CDR3 in DNA: TGTGCCAGCAGTCTAGCGGGACCAAACCAAGAGACCCAGTACTTC. The rearrangement links TRBV12-3 or TRBV12-4 to TRBJ2-5; 9 bases map to TRBD2. This CDR3 comprises 15 residues.

Many counts were recorded for this clonotype. The chain employs TRBV10-3 and TRBJ2-3; TRBD2 aligns across 10 bases. J lost 3 bases, V lost 6 bases, and 6 bases had no gene match. Germline V gives CDR1 ENHRY, CDR2 SYGVKD. The CDR3 contains 15 residues. CDR3 coding DNA: TGTGCCATCAGGCCGGGACTAGCGACAACAGATACGCAGTATTTT. It encodes CAIRPGLATTDTQYF.

This chain connects TRBV11-2 to TRBJ2-5; the D gene is possibly TRBD2 (5 bases). The CDR3 totals 15 residues. Trimming left V 1 base short and J 1 base short, with 10 bases between. Germline V gives CDR1 SGHAT, CDR2 FQNNGV. CDR3 bases: TGTGCCAGCAGCTTAGCCTCCGGGATCCAAGAGACCCAGTACTTC. It specifies CASSLASGIQETQYF.

This clonotype was seen a few times. The chain carries TRBV7-8 and TRBJ1-3, with no clear D. V lost 0 bases, J lost 4 bases, and 13 bases lay in between. The CDR3 has 16 amino acids. Germline loops: CDR1 SGHVS, CDR2 FQNEAQ. This chain's CDR3 is CASSLAGQLQGNTIYF. In nucleotides, the CDR3 is TGTGCCAGCAGCTTAGCAGGGCAGCTTCAAGGAAACACCATATATTTT.

This clonotype was seen repeatedly, ten times or more. J is TRBJ1-5 and V is TRBV20-1; D unresolved. CDR1 is DFQATT and CDR2 is SNEGSKA in the germline V gene (reference sequence). The CDR3 extends over 14 amino acids. The V gene lost 4 bases and the J gene lost 2 bases, with 12 bases spanning the gap. The CDR3 here is CSAIGTPGNQPQHF. CDR3 nucleotide sequence: TGCAGTGCTATTGGCACCCCAGGCAATCAGCCCCAGCATTTT.

This clonotype was detected ten times or more. This rearrangement joins TRBV7-6 to TRBJ1-3; 7 positions match TRBD1. Germline CDR1 and CDR2: SGHVS and FNYEAQ. The CDR3 extends over 16 amino acids. Germline trimming cut 2 bases from V and 2 bases from J; bases unmatched to any gene: 6. The CDR3 loop reads CASSLYRDSTGNTIYF. The CDR3 bases are TGTGCCAGCAGCTTATACCGGGACAGTACTGGAAACACCATATATTTT.

In this sample, this clonotype turned up a few times. The rearrangement links TRBV7-9 to TRBJ1-5; D is undetermined. The germline V gene encodes CDR1 SEHNR and CDR2 FQNEAQ (reference sequence). With 7 bases removed from V and 7 bases from J, the gap between germline ends came to 11 bases. There are 12 residues in the CDR3. The CDR3 nucleotides read TGTGCCAGCACTAGAGAGGAACAGCCCCAGCATTTT. This encodes CASTREEQPQHF.

This clonotype was found a few times. The rearrangement links TRBV20-1 to TRBJ1-2; a weak D match, TRBD1 (6 bases). Trimming cost V 2 bases and J 4 bases, with 20 bases left between them. The CDR3 is 16 residues long. The germline CDR1 and CDR2 sequences are DFQATT and SNEGSKA (reference sequence). CDR3 bases: TGCAGTGCTAGAACGCCGGTGGAGACAGGAGGCTATGGCTACACCTTC. It codes for CSARTPVETGGYGYTF.

As for this clonotype: A read error may explain this, as a much larger clone is one base away. The chain links TRBV28 to TRBJ2-1; 7 nucleotides line up with TRBD2. This CDR3 comprises 15 residues. The germline V gene has CDR1 MDHEN and CDR2 SYDVKM. The CDR3 here is CASSLGGSIRNEQSF. The CDR3 DNA follows: TGTGCCAGCAGTTTAGGCGGGAGCATTCGGAATGAGCAGTCCTTC.

This clonotype was picked up many times. V is TRBV29-1 and J is TRBJ1-1; 9 bases fit TRBD1. Germline loops: CDR1 SQVTM, CDR2 ANQGSEA. The CDR3 has 13 residues. V shed 3 bases and J 5 bases; nucleotides not matched to a gene: 4. The CDR3 here is CSVDRTGATEAFF. CDR3 DNA sequence: TGCAGCGTTGACCGGACAGGGGCGACTGAAGCTTTCTTT.

The CDR3 DNA follows: TGCGCCAGCAGCCAACTTATGGGGGAACAGCCCCAGCATTTT. It translates to CASSQLMGEQPQHF. V and J are TRBV4-1 and TRBJ1-5; tentative D call: TRBD1 (5 bases). V shed 2 bases and J shed 7 bases, with 12 bases lying between them. The CDR3 spans 14 residues. Germline V lookup: CDR1 MGHRA, CDR2 YSYEKL.

This clonotype was recorded many times. The V gene is TRBV12-3 or TRBV12-4, the J gene TRBJ1-1; 7 bases match TRBD1. The CDR3 has 14 residues. V trimming: 2 bases; J trimming: 2 bases; junction bases outside the gene matches: 2. The CDR3 sequence: CASSLTGANTEAFF. In DNA, the CDR3 is TGTGCCAGCAGTTTAACAGGGGCAAACACTGAAGCTTTCTTT.

This clonotype was picked up many times. V and J are TRBV2 and TRBJ1-3; D ambiguous. CDR1 is SNHLY and CDR2 is FYNNEI in the germline V gene. V was clipped by 6 bases and J by 4 bases, with 7 bases between them. The CDR3 loop spans 12 amino acids. The CDR3 protein is CASSPLGNTIYF. CDR3 DNA: TGTGCCAGCAGCCCTCTGGGAAACACCATATATTTT. The full variable domain, rest sourced from reference TRBV2 and TRBJ1-3, is EPEVTQTPSHQVTQMGQEVILRCVPISNHLYFYWYRQILGQKVEFLVSFYNNEISEKSEIFDDQFSVERPDGSNFTLKIRSTKLEDSAMYFCASSPLGNTIYFGEGSWLTVV.

This chain connects TRBV28 to TRBJ1-1; D is ambiguous. Germline V lookup: CDR1 MDHEN, CDR2 SYDVKM. The V end was cut by 7 bases, the J end by 1 base, with 16 bases between. This CDR3 contains 15 residues. The CDR3: CASTTLSGRNTEAFF. CDR3 coding DNA: TGTGCCAGCACGACCCTCAGCGGGAGGAACACTGAAGCTTTCTTT.

This chain links TRBV6-2 or TRBV6-3 with TRBJ2-3; D is uncertain. Trimming shortened V by 10 bases and J by 1 base, and 12 bases separated the two germline ends. From germline, CDR1 is MNHEY and CDR2 SVGEGT. The CDR3 is made up of 13 amino acids. The CDR3 sequence: CATRWDGTDTQYF. The CDR3 DNA sequence: TGTGCCACTAGGTGGGATGGCACAGATACGCAGTATTTT.

The rearrangement links TRBV12-3 or TRBV12-4 to TRBJ1-6; D is uncertain. V was clipped by 2 bases and J by 9 bases, with 11 bases between them. There are 14 residues in the CDR3. The CDR3 reads CASSLNGGGSPLHF. CDR3 coding DNA: TGTGCCAGCAGTTTAAATGGCGGAGGTTCACCCCTCCACTTT.

This clonotype has just a few counts. The rearrangement uses TRBV12-3 or TRBV12-4 and TRBJ1-1; D is perhaps TRBD1 (5 bases). The CDR3 is 15 amino acids. Trimming removed 3 bases at V and 5 bases at J, with 16 bases between. The CDR3 protein is CASSLKTGSGTEAFF. Here the CDR3 DNA reads TGTGCCAGCAGTTTGAAAACGGGATCAGGGACTGAAGCTTTCTTT.

This clonotype was counted ten times or more. The genes are TRBV27 and TRBJ2-7; TRBD2 matches 8 bases. This CDR3 is 16 amino acids long. CDR1 and CDR2 from the germline V gene are MNHEY and SMNVEV (reference sequence). V trimming: 6 bases; J trimming: 4 bases; junction bases outside the gene matches: 14. CDR3 nucleotide sequence: TGTGCCAGCAGCACTCTGGGGGGGACTAGTTTTTACGAGCAGTACTTC. It is translated as CASSTLGGTSFYEQYF.

Here the CDR3 reads CSATTGTATNIQYF. The CDR3, as DNA: TGCAGTGCTACAACCGGGACAGCAACAAACATTCAGTACTTC. The chain employs TRBV20-1 and TRBJ2-4; 7 bases fit TRBD1. Germline V gives CDR1 DFQATT, CDR2 SNEGSKA (reference sequence). Unmatched junction bases numbered 9, after V lost 4 bases and J lost 6 bases. The length of the CDR3 is 14 residues.

The sample holds many counts of this clonotype. The rearrangement joins TRBV6-6 to TRBJ1-5; D remains unclear. Germline V lookup: CDR1 MNHNY, CDR2 SVGAGI (reference sequence). Trimming left V 0 bases short and J 3 bases short, with 6 bases between. CDR3 length: 14 amino acids. The CDR3 sequence is CASSYSTSNQPQHF. In DNA, the CDR3 is TGTGCCAGCAGTTACTCGACATCCAATCAGCCCCAGCATTTT.